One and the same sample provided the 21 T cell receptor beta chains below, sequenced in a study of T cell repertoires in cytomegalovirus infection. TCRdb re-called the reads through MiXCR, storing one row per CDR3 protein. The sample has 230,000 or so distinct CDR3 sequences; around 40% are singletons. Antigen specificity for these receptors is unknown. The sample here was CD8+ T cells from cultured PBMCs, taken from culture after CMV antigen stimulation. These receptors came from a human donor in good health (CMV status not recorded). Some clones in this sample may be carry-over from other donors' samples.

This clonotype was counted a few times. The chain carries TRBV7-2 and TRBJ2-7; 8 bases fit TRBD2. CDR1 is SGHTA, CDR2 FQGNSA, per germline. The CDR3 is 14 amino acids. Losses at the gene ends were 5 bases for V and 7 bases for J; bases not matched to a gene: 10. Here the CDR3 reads CASSPPAGVWEQYF. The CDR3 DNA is TGTGCCAGCAGCCCTCCAGCGGGAGTTTGGGAGCAGTACTTC.

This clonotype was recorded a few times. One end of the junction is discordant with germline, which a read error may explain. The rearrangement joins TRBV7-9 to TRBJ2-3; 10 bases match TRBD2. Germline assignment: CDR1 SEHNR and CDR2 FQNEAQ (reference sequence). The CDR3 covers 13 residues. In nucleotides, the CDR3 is TGTGCCAGCAGCCTAGCGGGAGATGATACGCAGTATTTT. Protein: CASSLAGDDTQYF.

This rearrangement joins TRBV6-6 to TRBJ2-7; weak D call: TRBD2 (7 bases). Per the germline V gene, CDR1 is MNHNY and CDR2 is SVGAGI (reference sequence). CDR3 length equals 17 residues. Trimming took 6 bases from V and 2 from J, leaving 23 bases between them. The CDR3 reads CASSRRGQGRAAYEQYF. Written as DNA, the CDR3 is TGTGCCAGCAGCCGCCGAGGGCAGGGGAGGGCCGCCTACGAGCAGTACTTC.

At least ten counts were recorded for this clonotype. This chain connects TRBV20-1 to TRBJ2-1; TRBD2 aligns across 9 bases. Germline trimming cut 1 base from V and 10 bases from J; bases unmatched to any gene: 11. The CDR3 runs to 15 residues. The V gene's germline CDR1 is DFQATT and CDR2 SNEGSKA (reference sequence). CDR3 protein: CSARVAVSGRGEQFF. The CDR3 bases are TGCAGTGCTAGAGTAGCGGTTAGCGGGAGAGGGGAGCAGTTCTTC.

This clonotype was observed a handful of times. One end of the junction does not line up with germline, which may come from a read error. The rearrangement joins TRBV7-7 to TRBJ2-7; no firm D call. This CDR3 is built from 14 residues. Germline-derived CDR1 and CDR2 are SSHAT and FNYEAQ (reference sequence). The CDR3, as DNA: TGTGCTAGCAGCCAAACCCTAGGGCAGAGGGAGCAGTACTTC. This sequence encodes CASSQTLGQREQYF.

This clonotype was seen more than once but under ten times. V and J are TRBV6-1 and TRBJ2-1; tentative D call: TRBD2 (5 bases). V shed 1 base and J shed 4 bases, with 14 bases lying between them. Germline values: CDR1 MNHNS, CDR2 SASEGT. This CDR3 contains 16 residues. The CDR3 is CASSEGASTPYNEQFF. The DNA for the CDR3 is TGTGCCAGCAGTGAAGGCGCTAGCACCCCGTACAATGAGCAGTTCTTC.

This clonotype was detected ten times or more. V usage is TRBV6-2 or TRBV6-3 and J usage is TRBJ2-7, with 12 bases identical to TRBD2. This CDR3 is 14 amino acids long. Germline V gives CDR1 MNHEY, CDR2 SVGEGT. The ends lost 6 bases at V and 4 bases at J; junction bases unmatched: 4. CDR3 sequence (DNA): TGTGCCAGCAGCTCTAGCGGGAGGGTATACGAGCAGTACTTC. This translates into CASSSSGRVYEQYF.

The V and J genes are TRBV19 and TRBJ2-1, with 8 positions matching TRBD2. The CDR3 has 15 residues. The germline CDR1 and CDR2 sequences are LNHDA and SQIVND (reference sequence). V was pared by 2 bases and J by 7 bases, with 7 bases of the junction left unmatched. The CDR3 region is CASSISSGSGNEQFF. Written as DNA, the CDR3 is TGTGCCAGTAGTATAAGCAGCGGGAGCGGAAATGAGCAGTTCTTC.

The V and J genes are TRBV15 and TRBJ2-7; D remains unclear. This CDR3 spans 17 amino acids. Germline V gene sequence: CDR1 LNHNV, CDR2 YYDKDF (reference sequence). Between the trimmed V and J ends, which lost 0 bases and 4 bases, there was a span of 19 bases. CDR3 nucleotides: TGTGCCACCAGCAGAGAAAGGACGGATCTTAAAATGTACGAGCAGTACTTC. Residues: CATSRERTDLKMYEQYF.

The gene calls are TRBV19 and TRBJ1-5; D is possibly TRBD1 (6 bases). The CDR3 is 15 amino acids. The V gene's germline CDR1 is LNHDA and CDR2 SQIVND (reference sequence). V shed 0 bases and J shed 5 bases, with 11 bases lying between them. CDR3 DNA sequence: TGTGCCAGTAGTATAGACAGGGGTTCGGATCAGCCCCAGCATTTT. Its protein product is CASSIDRGSDQPQHF.

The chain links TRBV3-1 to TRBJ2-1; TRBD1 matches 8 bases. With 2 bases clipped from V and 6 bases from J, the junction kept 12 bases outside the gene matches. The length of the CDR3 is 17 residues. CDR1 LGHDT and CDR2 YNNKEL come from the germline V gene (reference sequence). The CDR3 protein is CASSQFTGTGLGNEQFF. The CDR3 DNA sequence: TGTGCCAGCAGCCAATTTACCGGGACAGGATTAGGCAATGAGCAGTTCTTC.

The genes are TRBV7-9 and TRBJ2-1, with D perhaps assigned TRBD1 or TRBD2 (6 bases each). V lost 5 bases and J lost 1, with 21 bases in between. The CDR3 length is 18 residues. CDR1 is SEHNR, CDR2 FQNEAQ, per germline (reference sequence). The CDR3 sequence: CASSPRGGQRASYNEQFF. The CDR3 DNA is TGTGCCAGCAGCCCTAGAGGGGGTCAGCGGGCATCCTACAATGAGCAGTTCTTC.

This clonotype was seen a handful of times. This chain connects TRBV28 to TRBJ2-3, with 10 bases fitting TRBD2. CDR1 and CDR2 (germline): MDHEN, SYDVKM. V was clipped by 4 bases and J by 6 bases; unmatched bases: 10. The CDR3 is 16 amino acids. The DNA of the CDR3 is TGTGCCAGCAGTTGGACTAGCGGAGGGGAAGGGGATACGCAGTATTTT. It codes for CASSWTSGGEGDTQYF.

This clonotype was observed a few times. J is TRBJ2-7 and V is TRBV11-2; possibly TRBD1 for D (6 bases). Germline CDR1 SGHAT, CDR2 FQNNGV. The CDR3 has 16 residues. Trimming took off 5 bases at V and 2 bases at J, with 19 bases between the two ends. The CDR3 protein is CASSDNQGISTYEQYF. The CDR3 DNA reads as TGTGCCAGCAGCGACAACCAGGGGATCAGCACCTACGAGCAGTACTTC.

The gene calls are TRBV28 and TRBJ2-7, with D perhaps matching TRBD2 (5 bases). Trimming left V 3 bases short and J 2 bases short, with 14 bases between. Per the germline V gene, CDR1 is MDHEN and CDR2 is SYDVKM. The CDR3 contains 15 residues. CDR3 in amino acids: CASSLEADLTYEQYF. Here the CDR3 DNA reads TGTGCCAGCAGTTTGGAGGCAGACCTCACCTACGAGCAGTACTTC.

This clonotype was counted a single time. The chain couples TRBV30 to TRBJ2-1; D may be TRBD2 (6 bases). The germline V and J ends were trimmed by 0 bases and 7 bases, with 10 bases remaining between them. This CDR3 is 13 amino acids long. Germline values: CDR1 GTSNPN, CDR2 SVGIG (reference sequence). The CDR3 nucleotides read TGTGCCTGGAGTGTATTTGCGGGGAATGAGCAGTTCTTC. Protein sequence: CAWSVFAGNEQFF.

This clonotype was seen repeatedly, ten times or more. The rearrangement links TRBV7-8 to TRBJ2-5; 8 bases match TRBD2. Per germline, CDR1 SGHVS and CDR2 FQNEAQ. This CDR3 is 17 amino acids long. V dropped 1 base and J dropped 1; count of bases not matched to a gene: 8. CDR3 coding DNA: TGTGCCAGCAGCTTAGAAGAACTAGCGGACTTCCAAGAGACCCAGTACTTC. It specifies CASSLEELADFQETQYF.

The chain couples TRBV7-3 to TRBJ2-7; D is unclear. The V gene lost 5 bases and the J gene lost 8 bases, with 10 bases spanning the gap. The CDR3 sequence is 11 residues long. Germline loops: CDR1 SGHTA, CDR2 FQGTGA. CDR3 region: CASSLSPQQYF. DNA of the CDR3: TGTGCCAGCAGCCTAAGCCCGCAGCAGTACTTC.

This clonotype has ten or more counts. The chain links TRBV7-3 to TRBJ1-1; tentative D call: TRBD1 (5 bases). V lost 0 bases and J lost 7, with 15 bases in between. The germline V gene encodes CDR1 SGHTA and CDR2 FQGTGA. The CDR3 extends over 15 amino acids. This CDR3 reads CASSLTPGRGIEAFF. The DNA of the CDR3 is TGTGCCAGCAGCTTAACACCCGGGAGGGGAATTGAAGCTTTCTTT.

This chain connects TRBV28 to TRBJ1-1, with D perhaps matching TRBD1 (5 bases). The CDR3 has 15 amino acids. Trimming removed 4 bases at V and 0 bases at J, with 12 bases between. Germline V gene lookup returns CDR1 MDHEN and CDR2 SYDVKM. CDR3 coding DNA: TGTGCCAGCAGTTCGGGACCTGTTCTGAACACTGAAGCTTTCTTT. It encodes CASSSGPVLNTEAFF.

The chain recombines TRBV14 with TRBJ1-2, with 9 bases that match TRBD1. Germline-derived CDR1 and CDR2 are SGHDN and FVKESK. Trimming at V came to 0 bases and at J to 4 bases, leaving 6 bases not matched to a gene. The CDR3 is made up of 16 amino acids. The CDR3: CASSQERQGVVYGYTF. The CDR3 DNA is TGTGCCAGCAGCCAAGAGCGACAGGGGGTGGTCTATGGCTACACCTTC.